This T cell receptor beta chain derives from a study of shared clonotypes between healthy human individuals. Overall study results and limits: With several donors compared, around 5.4% of naive CD4 clonotypes were shared. Memory subsets generally showed lower estimated richness than naive subsets.

Trimming pared 0 bases from V and 4 bases from J, leaving 7 bases between. Germline V CDR1 and CDR2: LNHNV, YYDKDF (reference sequence). The CDR3 runs 13 residues. The input for sorted-subset replicate PCRs was around 0.2 ug DNA, some 28,000 T cell genomes. Libraries were prepared by immunoSEQ multiplex PCR; TCRdb keeps only in-frame clonotypes and omits some of them. In the table there are around 750,000 clones, around 67% of which are singletons. On this clone: No antigen is known for it. Other nucleotide sequences from this sample produce the same CDR3.

This receptor was obtained from a woman in her 30s in good health. Sequencing was carried out using memory CD4+ T cells sorted from blood. Subset reported: CD45RA-negative fraction. The rearrangement uses TRBV15 and TRBJ2-7; TRBD2 is a possible D gene (5 bases). CDR3 sequence (DNA): TGTGCCACCAGCAGAGATCGGGGATACGAGCAGTACTTC. Protein product: CATSRDRGYEQYF.